These 10 T cell receptor beta chains were all obtained from the same sample, sequenced in a study of shared clonotypes between healthy human individuals. The data were produced by immunoSEQ multiplex PCR, yet TCRdb's version contains in-frame clones alone and is incomplete. Of 2 million to 3 million clones listed, more than 90% are singletons. Sequencing input: naive CD4+ T cells sorted from blood. Subset of the sample: CD45RA+ positively selected. The receptors originated from a man younger than 35 in good health.

The CDR3 region is CASREQPKFAFF. CDR3 nucleotides: TGTGCCAGCAGGGAGCAACCCAAGTTTGCTTTCTTT. The chain recombines TRBV6-1 with TRBJ1-1; no definite D call. Germline V gene data show CDR1 as MNHNS and CDR2 as SASEGT. V lost 6 bases to trimming and J lost 11 bases, with 16 bases between them. The CDR3 sequence is 12 residues long.

This sequence joins TRBV6-5 and TRBJ2-1, with 9 bases fitting TRBD2. The CDR3 is 16 amino acids. The germline V gene has CDR1 MNHEY and CDR2 SVGAGI. Trimming removed 0 bases from V and 5 bases from J; junction bases left unmatched: 5. CDR3 residues: CASSYSRLAGNNEQFF. The CDR3 nucleotides read TGTGCCAGCAGTTACTCGAGGCTAGCGGGAAACAATGAGCAGTTCTTC.

The V and J genes are TRBV19 and TRBJ2-4; 7 bases fit TRBD1. The CDR3 length is 15 residues. Per germline, CDR1 LNHDA and CDR2 SQIVND (reference sequence). The J segment lost 0 bases and the V segment lost 7 bases, leaving 6 bases of the junction unmatched. DNA for the CDR3: TGTGCCAGTACCGAGACAGGGATAGCCAAAAACATTCAGTACTTC. It yields the protein CASTETGIAKNIQYF.

V usage is TRBV18 and J usage is TRBJ2-7, with a weak D call TRBD1 (6 bases). Germline values: CDR1 KGHSH, CDR2 LQKENI. The CDR3 totals 14 residues. Between the trimmed V and J ends, which lost 5 bases and 3 bases, there was a span of 14 bases. CDR3 protein: CASSATGTNYEQYF. The CDR3 DNA follows: TGTGCCAGCTCAGCCACCGGGACAAACTACGAGCAGTACTTC.

The gene calls are TRBV7-9 and TRBJ2-3, with 7 bases lining up with TRBD2. Losses at the gene ends were 5 bases for V and 1 base for J; bases not matched to a gene: 3. Germline V gene data show CDR1 as SEHNR and CDR2 as FQNEAQ (reference sequence). The CDR3 consists of 14 residues. The CDR3 reads CASSKAGGTDTQYF. The DNA of the CDR3 is TGTGCCAGCAGCAAGGCGGGGGGCACAGATACGCAGTATTTT.

The rearrangement links TRBV7-8 to TRBJ2-2; 10 nucleotides line up with TRBD1. V lost 2 bases, J lost 1 base, and 1 base stayed unmatched. Germline V gives CDR1 SGHVS, CDR2 FQNEAQ. The CDR3 length is 16 residues. CDR3 amino acids: CASSLRDRGNTGELFF. CDR3 nucleotide sequence: TGTGCCAGCAGCTTACGGGACAGGGGGAACACCGGGGAGCTGTTTTTT.

In this sample, this clone turned up once. J is TRBJ2-7 and V is TRBV11-2, with TRBD1 matching over 8 bases. CDR1 and CDR2 from the germline V gene are SGHAT and FQNNGV. With 3 bases clipped from V and 2 bases from J, the junction kept 6 bases outside the gene matches. The CDR3 covers 15 residues. Here the CDR3 reads CASSFQGASPYEQYF. The CDR3 DNA follows: TGTGCCAGCAGCTTTCAGGGGGCGAGCCCCTACGAGCAGTACTTC.

V gene TRBV19 combines with J gene TRBJ2-7, with no clear D. This CDR3 spans 13 amino acids. CDR1 LNHDA and CDR2 SQIVND come from the germline V gene (reference sequence). Trimming took 1 base from V and 6 from J, leaving 10 bases between them. The CDR3 DNA is TGTGCCAGTAGTATAGCCCCCTCGGGCGAGCAGTACTTC. Translation: CASSIAPSGEQYF.

The chain carries TRBV6-1 and TRBJ2-7, with 11 bases matching TRBD1. From germline, CDR1 is MNHNS and CDR2 SASEGT. With 6 bases clipped from V and 3 bases from J, the junction kept 7 bases outside the gene matches. This CDR3 region has 15 residues. DNA for the CDR3: TGTGCCAGCAGGTTTCGGGACAGGGGGTACTACGAGCAGTACTTC. It translates to CASRFRDRGYYEQYF.

This clone was seen just once. The genes are TRBV9 and TRBJ2-3; no firm D call. CDR3 length: 18 amino acids. V was clipped by 0 bases and J by 3 bases, with 20 bases between them. Germline CDR1 reads SGDLS; CDR2 reads YYNGEE. The CDR3 sequence: CASSVGRNSLMRTDTQYF. As DNA, the CDR3 is TGTGCCAGCAGCGTAGGTCGGAACAGCCTCATGCGTACAGATACGCAGTATTTT.